The 21 T cell receptor beta chains below come from one sample, sequenced in a study of shared clonotypes between healthy human individuals. Naive CD8 cells were CD45RO-negative, positively selected for CCR7, excluding terminally differentiated effector memory CD45RA+ cells. Measured with immunoSEQ multiplex PCR; TCRdb has only the in-frame clones, and not every one. This table holds about 2.2 million clones, 90% to 95% found once. Sequenced material: naive CD8+ T cells from PBMCs. These receptor sequences come from a man aged 18-30 years in good health. Some clones in this sample may be carry-over from other donors' samples.

This clone was recorded only once. The J gene is TRBJ2-7, the V gene TRBV7-6, with TRBD2 matching over 7 bases. The CDR3 is 13 residues long. Germline V gene lookup returns CDR1 SGHVS and CDR2 FNYEAQ. After removal of 5 bases from V and 3 bases from J, the junction contained 4 bases not matched to a gene. This CDR3 reads CASSGRGSYEQYF. CDR3 DNA sequence: TGTGCCAGCAGCGGGCGCGGGAGCTACGAGCAGTACTTC. Full variable domain (rest looked up from reference TRBV7-6 and TRBJ2-7): GAGVSQSPRYKVTKRGQDVALRCDPISGHVSLYWYRQALGQGPEFLTYFNYEAQQDKSGLPNDRFSAERPEGSISTLTIQRTEQRDSAMYRCASSGRGSYEQYFGPGTRLTVT.

V usage is TRBV6-1 and J usage is TRBJ1-1; D may be TRBD1 (5 bases). V was pared by 6 bases and J by 0 bases, with 11 bases between. Germline-derived CDR1 and CDR2 are MNHNS and SASEGT. The CDR3 runs 14 residues. The CDR3 loop reads CASRLGPLNTEAFF. CDR3 DNA sequence: TGTGCCAGCAGGCTGGGACCTCTGAACACTGAAGCTTTCTTT.

The chain links TRBV7-2 to TRBJ2-7; TRBD1 aligns across 12 bases. With 4 bases clipped from V and 4 bases from J, the junction kept 5 bases outside the gene matches. Per germline, CDR1 SGHTA and CDR2 FQGNSA. The length of the CDR3 is 15 residues. CDR3 sequence (DNA): TGTGCCAGCAGCTGGGGACAGGGGGCGAGGTACGAGCAGTACTTC. Protein: CASSWGQGARYEQYF.

Turning to this clone: The same CDR3 is also encoded by other DNA sequences in this sample. This chain links TRBV9 with TRBJ2-7, with D possibly called TRBD1 or TRBD2 (5 bases each). Per the germline V gene, CDR1 is SGDLS and CDR2 is YYNGEE. V was clipped by 0 bases and J by 2 bases, with 9 bases between them. The CDR3 is made up of 14 amino acids. The CDR3 coding sequence is TGTGCCAGCAGCGTAGGGGACGGCCCCTACGAGCAGTACTTC. Its translation: CASSVGDGPYEQYF.

The rearrangement uses TRBV2 and TRBJ1-3; D gene unclear. Germline CDR1 reads SNHLY; CDR2 reads FYNNEI. The germline V and J ends were trimmed by 1 base and 2 bases, with 6 bases remaining between them. The CDR3 covers 14 residues. This CDR3 reads CASSEVGPGNTIYF. For the CDR3, the DNA is TGTGCCAGCAGTGAAGTAGGGCCTGGAAACACCATATATTTT.

The chain has TRBV9 and TRBJ2-7; no clear D gene. Trimming cost V 4 bases and J 2 bases, with 16 bases left between them. This CDR3 spans 15 amino acids. Germline V gene data show CDR1 as SGDLS and CDR2 as YYNGEE. CDR3 amino acids: CASSNDDSFPYEQYF. The DNA of the CDR3 is TGTGCCAGCAGCAATGACGACTCCTTTCCCTACGAGCAGTACTTC.

The J gene is TRBJ2-5, the V gene TRBV5-4, with 9 bases that match TRBD1. Germline-derived CDR1 and CDR2 are SGHNT and YYREEE (reference sequence). After removal of 4 bases from V and 4 bases from J, the junction contained 8 bases not matched to a gene. This CDR3 has 15 residues. CDR3: CASSPGQGSGETQYF. The CDR3 DNA reads as TGTGCCAGCAGCCCGGGACAGGGTTCGGGAGAGACCCAGTACTTC. The full variable domain, its missing parts supplied by reference TRBV5-4 and TRBJ2-5, is ETGVTQSPTHLIKTRGQQVTLRCSSQSGHNTVSWYQQALGQGPQFIFQYYREEENGRGNFPPRFSGLQFPNYSSELNVNALELDDSALYLCASSPGQGSGETQYFGPGTRLLVL.

The chain has TRBV19 and TRBJ1-2; D gene unclear. Germline assignment: CDR1 LNHDA and CDR2 SQIVND (reference sequence). CDR3 size: 13 residues. V shed 4 bases and J shed 5 bases, with 11 bases lying between them. This chain's CDR3 is CASSTDDRYGYTF. CDR3 nucleotide sequence: TGTGCCAGTAGTACCGACGACCGATATGGCTACACCTTC.

Concerning this clone: Additional DNA sequences in this sample encode the identical CDR3. The chain is built from TRBV28 and TRBJ1-5; 10 nucleotides agree with TRBD1. CDR1 and CDR2 (germline): MDHEN, SYDVKM. The CDR3 has 14 residues. J lost 5 bases, V lost 5 bases, and 3 bases had no gene match. Here the CDR3 reads CASSPGQGYQPQHF. In DNA, the CDR3 is TGTGCCAGCAGTCCGGGACAGGGGTATCAGCCCCAGCATTTT. Variable domain in full (rest from reference TRBV28 and TRBJ1-5): DVKVTQSSRYLVKRTGEKVFLECVQDMDHENMFWYRQDPGLGLRLIYFSYDVKMKEKGDIPEGYSVSREKKERFSLILESASTNQTSMYLCASSPGQGYQPQHFGDGTRLSIL.

The chain uses TRBV11-2 and TRBJ1-3; D unclear. Trimming cost V 5 bases and J 2 bases, with 19 bases left between them. Looked up from germline, CDR1 is SGHAT and CDR2 is FQNNGV. The CDR3 extends over 17 amino acids. CDR3 sequence (DNA): TGTGCCAGCAGCCTAGTCCCCTGGGAACGCGCTGGAAACACCATATATTTT. The encoded protein is CASSLVPWERAGNTIYF.

CDR3 sequence (DNA): TGTGCCAGCATCCAAATCTGGACTAGAGGCACCGGGGAGCTGTTTTTT. It translates to CASIQIWTRGTGELFF. This chain connects TRBV7-2 to TRBJ2-2; TRBD2 aligns across 7 bases. The CDR3 has 16 residues. The germline CDR1 and CDR2 sequences are SGHTA and FQGNSA. With V trimmed by 7 bases and J by 4 bases, 12 bases remained unmatched.

J is TRBJ2-7 and V is TRBV11-2; D call uncertain. V was trimmed by 1 base and J by 4 bases, leaving 8 bases between them. CDR1 and CDR2 from the germline V gene are SGHAT and FQNNGV. This CDR3 is built from 13 residues. DNA of the CDR3: TGTGCCAGCAGCTTAGGCTCGGTGTACGAGCAGTACTTC. The encoded protein is CASSLGSVYEQYF.

V usage is TRBV29-1 and J usage is TRBJ1-4; D not resolved. V lost 3 bases and J lost 8, with 13 bases in between. Germline-derived CDR1 and CDR2 are SQVTM and ANQGSEA. This CDR3 spans 13 amino acids. The CDR3 DNA reads as TGCAGCGTTGAGACGGGTACCCACGAAAAACTGTTTTTT. It yields the protein CSVETGTHEKLFF.

The chain couples TRBV6-6 to TRBJ2-6; D not resolved. The CDR3 covers 15 residues. Deletions cut 7 bases from V and 4 bases from J, with 14 bases between. Germline CDR1 and CDR2: MNHNY and SVGAGI (reference sequence). Here the CDR3 DNA reads TGTGCCAGCATTCCCCACCCTTCCGGGGCCAACGTCCTGACTTTC. Protein: CASIPHPSGANVLTF.

The chain is built from TRBV5-1 and TRBJ1-5; no firm D call. The CDR3 sequence is 12 residues long. Per the germline V gene, CDR1 is SGHRS and CDR2 is YFSETQ. V lost 7 bases to trimming and J lost 4 bases, with 9 bases between them. This CDR3 reads CASGRPNQPQHF. The CDR3 nucleotides read TGCGCCAGCGGACGGCCAAATCAGCCCCAGCATTTT.

V usage is TRBV7-8 and J usage is TRBJ2-7; weak D call: TRBD2 (6 bases). The CDR3 runs to 14 residues. CDR1 is SGHVS, CDR2 FQNEAQ, per germline. V lost 5 bases, J lost 2 bases, and 13 bases lay in between. Written as DNA, the CDR3 is TGTGCCAGCAGCCAACTAGCCCTCCCCTACGAGCAGTACTTC. Protein: CASSQLALPYEQYF.

In nucleotides, the CDR3 is TGCAGCGTCCAGAGGGTACTAGCGGAGACTAGCACAGATACGCAGTATTTT. Translated, it gives CSVQRVLAETSTDTQYF. The V call is TRBV29-1, the J call TRBJ2-3; 8 bases are shared with TRBD2. There are 17 residues in the CDR3. CDR1 is SQVTM, CDR2 ANQGSEA, per germline. The junction had 14 bases not matched to a gene; V was cut back by 6 bases and J by 0 bases.

V gene TRBV7-8 combines with J gene TRBJ1-2; a weak D match, TRBD1 (5 bases). The CDR3 length is 14 residues. V lost 2 bases and J lost 3, with 10 bases in between. Germline V lookup: CDR1 SGHVS, CDR2 FQNEAQ. The CDR3 spells CASSLRGRDYGYTF. The CDR3 DNA follows: TGTGCCAGCAGCTTACGAGGCAGGGACTATGGCTACACCTTC.

In the case of this clone: Additional DNA sequences in this sample encode the identical CDR3. The CDR3 spells CASSPRASSYEQYF. In DNA, the CDR3 is TGTGCCAGCAGTCCAAGGGCCAGCTCCTACGAGCAGTACTTC. V and J are TRBV27 and TRBJ2-7; no clear D gene. Trimming removed 5 bases at V and 0 bases at J, with 11 bases between. CDR1 is MNHEY, CDR2 SMNVEV, per germline (reference sequence). The CDR3 extends over 14 amino acids.

The rearrangement links TRBV7-9 to TRBJ2-7; 11 bases are a match to TRBD1. With 7 bases clipped from V and 2 bases from J, the junction kept 10 bases outside the gene matches. The germline V gene has CDR1 SEHNR and CDR2 FQNEAQ (reference sequence). CDR3 size: 16 residues. CDR3 bases: TGTGCCAGCACCCCCCCTTCGGGACAGGGGGCCTACGAGCAGTACTTC. This codes for CASTPPSGQGAYEQYF.

V usage is TRBV28 and J usage is TRBJ2-6, with 8 bases lining up with TRBD2. Germline trimming cut 3 bases from V and 2 bases from J; bases unmatched to any gene: 9. The CDR3 is 18 residues long. Germline V lookup: CDR1 MDHEN, CDR2 SYDVKM. CDR3 in amino acids: CASSFGAAGGAGANVLTF. The CDR3, as DNA: TGTGCCAGCAGTTTTGGGGCGGCGGGAGGCGCTGGGGCCAACGTCCTGACTTTC.